A single sample is the source of the 19 T cell receptor beta chains below, sequenced in a study of blood T cell repertoires in COVID-19. The protocol was immunoSEQ multiplex PCR, while the TCRdb copy is restricted to in-frame clones and leaves out a portion. Altogether about 370,000 clones are present, more than 80% being singletons, with the ten largest covering approximately 3%. The sequenced material came from peripheral blood. Source of these receptors: a young woman with COVID-19, enrolled during active disease.

The rearrangement links TRBV27 to TRBJ1-2; D might be TRBD1 (5 bases). Germline values: CDR1 MNHEY, CDR2 SMNVEV (reference sequence). Trimming shortened V by 5 bases and J by 8 bases, and 12 bases separated the two germline ends. The CDR3 runs to 12 residues. The CDR3 spells CASSAGDDGYTF. The CDR3 nucleotides read TGTGCCAGCAGTGCGGGGGACGACGGCTACACCTTC.

The rearrangement uses TRBV4-3 and TRBJ2-3, with TRBD2 matching over 7 bases. Germline V gives CDR1 LGHNA, CDR2 YSLEER. V shed 4 bases and J 1 base; nucleotides not matched to a gene: 11. The CDR3 is made up of 17 amino acids. CDR3 in amino acids: CASSPQVTGGRTDTQYF. CDR3 in DNA: TGCGCCAGCAGCCCGCAGGTGACGGGAGGCCGCACAGATACGCAGTATTTT.

This CDR3 reads CASSLGPGVTQYF. The CDR3, as DNA: TGTGCCAGCAGCTTAGGTCCGGGGGTTACGCAGTATTTT. The rearrangement uses TRBV7-6 and TRBJ2-3, with D possibly matching TRBD2 (6 bases). The CDR3 has 13 amino acids. Looked up from germline, CDR1 is SGHVS and CDR2 is FNYEAQ. V lost 1 base and J lost 8, with 10 bases in between.

This clone was seen more than once but under ten times. J is TRBJ1-2 and V is TRBV11-2; the match to TRBD1 covers 10 bases. After removal of 3 bases from V and 2 bases from J, the junction contained 9 bases not matched to a gene. The CDR3 contains 17 residues. Germline-derived CDR1 and CDR2 are SGHAT and FQNNGV. DNA for the CDR3: TGTGCCAGCAGCTTCCCCCCCGACAGGGGGCAGAACTATGGCTACACCTTC. This translates into CASSFPPDRGQNYGYTF. Drawing the rest from reference TRBV11-2 and TRBJ1-2, the complete variable domain is EAGVAQSPRYKIIEKRQSVAFWCNPISGHATLYWYQQILGQGPKLLIQFQNNGVVDDSQLPKDRFSAERLKGVDSTLKIQPAKLEDSAVYLCASSFPPDRGQNYGYTFGSGTRLTVV.

The chain combines TRBV24-1 with TRBJ2-5; D not certain. The CDR3 is 13 amino acids. The V end lost 4 bases, the J end lost 2 bases, and 7 bases lay between the germline ends. Germline V gene lookup returns CDR1 KGHDR and CDR2 SFDVKD. CDR3 in amino acids: CATSDRMQETQYF. The CDR3 nucleotides are TGTGCCACCAGTGACAGGATGCAAGAGACCCAGTACTTC.

The chain recombines TRBV28 with TRBJ1-6; maybe TRBD1 (5 bases). V lost 3 bases to trimming and J lost 8 bases, with 14 bases between them. Germline values: CDR1 MDHEN, CDR2 SYDVKM. The CDR3 has 15 amino acids. CDR3 loop: CASSFFQGRDSPLHF. The CDR3 coding sequence is TGTGCCAGCAGTTTCTTCCAGGGAAGGGATTCACCCCTCCACTTT.

The J gene is TRBJ1-5, the V gene TRBV3-1 (or the pseudogene TRBV3-2); maybe TRBD1 (6 bases). This CDR3 contains 15 residues. The V gene lost 3 bases and the J gene lost 1 base, with 10 bases spanning the gap. In germline, CDR1 is LGHDT, CDR2 YNNKEL (reference sequence). The CDR3, as DNA: TGTGCCAGCAGCCAGGGGGCTGGGAGCAATCAGCCCCAGCATTTT. This gives the protein CASSQGAGSNQPQHF.

The chain is built from TRBV5-4 and TRBJ2-5, with D possibly being TRBD2 (6 bases). The CDR3 totals 16 residues. CDR1 SGHNT and CDR2 YYREEE come from the germline V gene (reference sequence). V was cut by 3 bases and J by 2 bases, with 17 bases left in between. The DNA for the CDR3 is TGTGCCAGCAGCTCCGGAGGGGCTAACCTGCAAGAGACCCAGTACTTC. Translating gives CASSSGGANLQETQYF. Variable domain in full (rest from reference TRBV5-4 and TRBJ2-5): ETGVTQSPTHLIKTRGQQVTLRCSSQSGHNTVSWYQQALGQGPQFIFQYYREEENGRGNFPPRFSGLQFPNYSSELNVNALELDDSALYLCASSSGGANLQETQYFGPGTRLLVL.

The J gene is TRBJ2-5, the V gene TRBV25-1; a weak D match, TRBD2 (5 bases). V was cut by 6 bases and J by 5 bases, with 13 bases left in between. The CDR3 loop spans 13 amino acids. From germline, CDR1 is MGHDK and CDR2 SYGVNS. The CDR3 reads CASRAEGLETQYF. In nucleotides, the CDR3 is TGTGCCAGCAGGGCAGAGGGTCTGGAGACCCAGTACTTC.

The chain combines TRBV7-2 with TRBJ2-5; TRBD2 matches at 14 bases. Germline loops: CDR1 SGHTA, CDR2 FQGNSA. The length of the CDR3 is 18 residues. Trimming took 2 bases from V and 5 from J; bases not matched to a gene: 10. DNA of the CDR3: TGTGCCAGCAGCTTACGACTAGCGGGGGGGCGGACGTCGGAGACCCAGTACTTC. It yields the protein CASSLRLAGGRTSETQYF.

The chain is built from TRBV9 and TRBJ1-3; D is ambiguous. V was shortened by 0 bases and J by 10 bases, with 8 bases between the two germline ends. This CDR3 spans 12 amino acids. CDR1 and CDR2 from the germline V gene are SGDLS and YYNGEE. Here the CDR3 reads CASSVERSTIYF. CDR3 in DNA: TGTGCCAGCAGCGTAGAGAGGTCAACCATATATTTT.

V is TRBV5-5 and J is TRBJ2-7, with a weak D call TRBD1 (5 bases). This CDR3 has 15 amino acids. V lost 0 bases and J 5 bases, leaving 15 bases between the germline ends. Germline V CDR1 and CDR2: SGHKS, YYEKEE (reference sequence). The CDR3: CASSLDAGMVDEQYF. Written as DNA, the CDR3 is TGTGCCAGCAGCTTGGATGCAGGGATGGTCGACGAGCAGTACTTC.

The genes are TRBV11-3 and TRBJ1-4; D is ambiguous. Germline CDR1 is SGHNT and CDR2 is YENEEA. Deletions cut 5 bases from V and 10 bases from J, with 20 bases between. The CDR3 contains 15 residues. Here the CDR3 DNA reads TGTGCCAGCAGCCTCCCCGGTGAGGAAAGATCAAAACTGTTTTTT. Residues: CASSLPGEERSKLFF.

The chain carries TRBV21-1 and TRBJ2-3; the D segment call TRBD2 is taken from the table without a DNA check. TRBV21-1 is given as a pseudogene. The CDR3 spans 15 residues. CDR3 DNA sequence: TGTGCCAGCAGCAAAAAAATGTTGATCTACGGGGGAGGGTATTTT. Protein product: CASSKKMLIYGGGYF.

The chain carries TRBV28 and TRBJ1-2; 7 bases agree with TRBD1. The CDR3 totals 15 residues. The junction had 12 bases not matched to a gene; V was cut back by 3 bases and J by 8 bases. Germline CDR1 reads MDHEN; CDR2 reads SYDVKM. The CDR3 bases are TGTGCCAGCAGTTTGCCGACAGGGAGCTCGGGAGGCTACACCTTC. Translating it yields CASSLPTGSSGGYTF.

The chain is built from TRBV27 and TRBJ2-3; 8 nucleotides agree with TRBD2. J lost 6 bases, V lost 7 bases, and 18 bases had no gene match. This CDR3 region has 17 residues. Germline CDR1 MNHEY, CDR2 SMNVEV (reference sequence). The CDR3 sequence: CASTDGGGPWIPDTQYF. CDR3 DNA: TGTGCCAGCACCGACGGGGGGGGCCCTTGGATTCCGGATACGCAGTATTTT.

V gene TRBV5-5 combines with J gene TRBJ1-1; 8 nucleotides line up with TRBD1. Germline loops: CDR1 SGHKS, CDR2 YYEKEE (reference sequence). Trimming removed 2 bases from V and 6 bases from J; junction bases left unmatched: 6. The CDR3 has 14 amino acids. As DNA, the CDR3 is TGTGCCAGCAGCTTCAATGACAGGGGCCCTGAAGCTTTCTTT. Amino acid sequence: CASSFNDRGPEAFF.

The CDR3 bases are TGTGCCAGCCGGGAGGGTGGTTCTAATACGCAGTATTTT. It encodes CASREGGSNTQYF. The chain joins TRBV7-2 to TRBJ2-3; TRBD2 matches at 8 bases. This CDR3 is built from 13 residues. Germline CDR1 reads SGHTA; CDR2 reads FQGNSA. With V trimmed by 8 bases and J by 7 bases, 8 bases remained unmatched.

The rearrangement joins TRBV7-8 to TRBJ2-7, with 8 bases fitting TRBD1. The J segment lost 0 bases and the V segment lost 4 bases, leaving 5 bases of the junction unmatched. The CDR3 extends over 15 amino acids. The germline V gene has CDR1 SGHVS and CDR2 FQNEAQ. CDR3 in DNA: TGTGCCAGCAGCTGGGGACAGGAGAGCTCCTACGAGCAGTACGTC. Translated: CASSWGQESSYEQYV.